This entry is about one T cell receptor (beta chain). The data were taken from a study of blood T cell repertoires in COVID-19. Sequencing was performed with immunoSEQ multiplex PCR; in TCRdb, only in-frame clones are kept and a portion is missing. Seen here are about 220,000 clones, more than 80% observed once, and the top ten hold more than 3.5%. This receptor was identified in a woman in her thirties or forties with acute COVID-19. Sequenced input: PBMCs or T cells enriched from blood (not recorded which).

The CDR3 reads CATAGGGQPQHF. CDR3 in DNA: TGTGCCACTGCGGGGGGCGGTCAGCCCCAGCATTTT. The V and J genes are TRBV10-3 and TRBJ1-5; D perhaps matches TRBD1 (6 bases). The CDR3 covers 12 residues. The germline gives CDR1 ENHRY, CDR2 SYGVKD. Trimming took 10 bases from V and 6 from J, leaving 13 bases between them.